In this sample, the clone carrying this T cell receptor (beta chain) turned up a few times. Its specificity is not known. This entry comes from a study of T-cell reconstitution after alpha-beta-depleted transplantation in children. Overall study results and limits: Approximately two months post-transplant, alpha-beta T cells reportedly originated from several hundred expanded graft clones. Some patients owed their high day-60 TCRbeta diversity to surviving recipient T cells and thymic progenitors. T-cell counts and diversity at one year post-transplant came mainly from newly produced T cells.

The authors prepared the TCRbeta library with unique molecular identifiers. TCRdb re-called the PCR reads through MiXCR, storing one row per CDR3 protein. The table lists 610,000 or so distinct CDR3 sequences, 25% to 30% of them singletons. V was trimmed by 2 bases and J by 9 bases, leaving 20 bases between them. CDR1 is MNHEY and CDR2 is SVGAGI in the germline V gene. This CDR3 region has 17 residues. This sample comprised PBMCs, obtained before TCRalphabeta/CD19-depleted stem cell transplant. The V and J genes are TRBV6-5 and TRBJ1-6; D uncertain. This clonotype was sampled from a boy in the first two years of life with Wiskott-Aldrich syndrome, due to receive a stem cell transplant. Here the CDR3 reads CASSYQPTEGWGSPLHF. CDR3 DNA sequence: TGTGCCAGCAGTTACCAACCTACCGAAGGGTGGGGTTCACCCCTCCACTTT.